These T cell receptor beta chains were read from a single sample in a study of T cell responses to AZD1222 COVID-19 vaccine. Produced via immunoSEQ multiplex PCR; TCRdb's table is partial and in-frame only. The sample has around 130,000 clones, nearly 95% seen once. The material sequenced was peripheral blood, taken on day 0 of AZD1222 vaccination. The source is an adult in good health. Each CDR3 is given with its conserved first and last residue. A D gene is named only where the DNA matches it firmly. Only part of the rows carry a size: once, few, many, or a class if the clone is expanded.

J gene: TRBJ1-5; V gene: TRBV10-3; clone size: .; D gene: TRBD1; CDR3 protein: CASLGQGAGQPQHF; CDR3 DNA: TGTGCCTCTCTAGGACAGGGGGCAGGTCAGCCCCAGCATTTT
J gene: TRBJ2-1; V gene: TRBV30; clone size: .; D gene: TRBD2; CDR3 protein: CASDPGGNEQFF; CDR3 DNA: TGTGCCTCGGACCCGGGGGGGAACGAGCAGTTCTTC
J gene: TRBJ2-7; V gene: TRBV18; clone size: .; D gene: TRBD1; CDR3 protein: CASSPFDRGDTYEQYF; CDR3 DNA: TGTGCCAGCTCACCTTTCGACAGGGGCGACACCTACGAGCAGTACTTC
J gene: TRBJ2-7; V gene: TRBV6-5; clone size: .; D gene: TRBD2; CDR3 protein: CASSKLLAGGREQYF; CDR3 DNA: TGTGCCAGCAGTAAGTTACTAGCGGGGGGGAGGGAGCAGTACTTC
J gene: TRBJ2-2; V gene: TRBV13; clone size: .; D gene: .; CDR3 protein: CASSHAQALTGELFF; CDR3 DNA: TGTGCCAGCAGCCACGCACAGGCCCTCACCGGGGAGCTGTTTTTT
J gene: TRBJ1-5; V gene: TRBV21-1; clone size: .; D gene: .; CDR3 protein: CASRRTGGLSNQPQHF; CDR3 DNA: TGTGCCAGCAGGCGGACAGGGGGCTTGAGCAATCAGCCCCAGCATTTT
J gene: TRBJ2-2; V gene: TRBV5-1; clone size: once; D gene: TRBD2; CDR3 protein: CASSPSSGGYTGELFF; CDR3 DNA: TGCGCCAGCAGCCCCTCTAGCGGGGGATACACCGGGGAGCTGTTTTTT
J gene: TRBJ1-1; V gene: TRBV4-1; clone size: .; D gene: TRBD1; CDR3 protein: CASSPQGARWTEAFF; CDR3 DNA: TGCGCCAGCAGCCCTCAGGGGGCGCGGTGGACTGAAGCTTTCTTT
J gene: TRBJ1-1; V gene: TRBV6-1; clone size: .; D gene: TRBD1; CDR3 protein: CASSDRGGSTEAFF; CDR3 DNA: TGTGCCAGCAGTGACAGGGGGGGGAGCACTGAAGCTTTCTTT
J gene: TRBJ1-2; V gene: TRBV7-2; clone size: .; D gene: .; CDR3 protein: CASSPGVLANYGYTF; CDR3 DNA: TGTGCCAGCAGCCCCGGGGTACTCGCAAACTATGGCTACACCTTC
J gene: TRBJ2-2; V gene: TRBV18; clone size: once; D gene: TRBD2; CDR3 protein: CASSGPAGVDGELFF; CDR3 DNA: TGTGCCAGCTCAGGCCCAGCGGGGGTTGACGGGGAGCTGTTTTTT
J gene: TRBJ1-5; V gene: TRBV27; clone size: .; D gene: TRBD1; CDR3 protein: CASSGGTGNQPQHF; CDR3 DNA: TGTGCCAGCAGTGGTGGGACAGGGAATCAGCCCCAGCATTTT
J gene: TRBJ1-4; V gene: TRBV5-1; clone size: .; D gene: TRBD1; CDR3 protein: CASSQTGNPGEKLFF; CDR3 DNA: TGCGCCAGCAGCCAGACAGGGAATCCCGGCGAAAAACTGTTTTTT
J gene: TRBJ1-5; V gene: TRBV27; clone size: .; D gene: TRBD1; CDR3 protein: CASSLLGQAGGQPQHF; CDR3 DNA: TGTGCCAGCAGTCTCCTGGGACAGGCTGGAGGTCAGCCCCAGCATTTT
J gene: TRBJ1-1; V gene: TRBV10-3; clone size: .; D gene: .; CDR3 protein: CAISESQGPRIMNTEAFF; CDR3 DNA: TGTGCCATCAGTGAGTCGCAGGGCCCGAGAATCATGAACACTGAAGCTTTCTTT
J gene: TRBJ1-3; V gene: TRBV19; clone size: .; D gene: .; CDR3 protein: CASSISGPYSGNTIYF; CDR3 DNA: TGTGCCAGTAGTATATCGGGACCCTACTCTGGAAACACCATATATTTT
J gene: TRBJ2-1; V gene: TRBV6-4; clone size: few; D gene: .; CDR3 protein: CASSDSEEGANNEQFF; CDR3 DNA: TGTGCCAGCAGTGACTCGGAGGAGGGGGCCAACAATGAGCAGTTCTTC
J gene: TRBJ2-7; V gene: TRBV5-6; clone size: .; D gene: .; CDR3 protein: CASSGTGHYEQYF; CDR3 DNA: TGTGCCAGCAGCGGCACGGGCCACTACGAGCAGTACTTC
J gene: TRBJ2-2; V gene: TRBV5-1; clone size: .; D gene: .; CDR3 protein: CASSLNAGNTGELFF; CDR3 DNA: TGCGCCAGCAGCTTGAACGCAGGGAACACCGGGGAGCTGTTTTTT
J gene: TRBJ1-6; V gene: TRBV5-4; clone size: few; D gene: .; CDR3 protein: CASSLSQGSRSPLHF; CDR3 DNA: TGTGCCAGCAGCTTGTCGCAGGGATCCCGGTCACCCCTCCACTTT
J gene: TRBJ1-5; V gene: TRBV11-2; clone size: few; D gene: .; CDR3 protein: CASTRQSNQPQHF; CDR3 DNA: TGTGCCAGCACCCGACAGTCCAATCAGCCCCAGCATTTT
J gene: TRBJ2-4; V gene: TRBV27; clone size: .; D gene: TRBD1; CDR3 protein: CASSPPGTGKNIQYF; CDR3 DNA: TGTGCCAGCAGTCCTCCAGGGACAGGCAAAAACATTCAGTACTTC
J gene: TRBJ1-5; V gene: TRBV4-1; clone size: .; D gene: .; CDR3 protein: CASSQGPTQPQHF; CDR3 DNA: TGCGCCAGCAGCCAGGGGCCGACACAGCCCCAGCATTTT
J gene: TRBJ1-2; V gene: TRBV18; clone size: .; D gene: TRBD1; CDR3 protein: CASSPPTGQGASGYTF; CDR3 DNA: TGTGCCAGCTCACCACCGACCGGACAGGGGGCGAGTGGCTACACCTTC
J gene: TRBJ2-1; V gene: TRBV10-3; clone size: .; D gene: TRBD2; CDR3 protein: CAMGGQYNEQFF; CDR3 DNA: TGTGCCATGGGAGGGCAGTACAATGAGCAGTTCTTC
J gene: TRBJ1-2; V gene: TRBV6-2/TRBV6-3; clone size: .; D gene: .; CDR3 protein: CASSKWVGANLHYGYTF; CDR3 DNA: TGTGCCAGCAGCAAGTGGGTCGGGGCAAACCTCCACTATGGCTACACCTTC
J gene: TRBJ2-3; V gene: TRBV3-1/TRBV3-2; clone size: once; D gene: .; CDR3 protein: CASSQGQLFTDTQYF; CDR3 DNA: TGTGCCAGCAGCCAGGGGCAACTATTCACAGATACGCAGTATTTT
J gene: TRBJ1-5; V gene: TRBV6-5; clone size: .; D gene: TRBD1; CDR3 protein: CASSWGTGSQPQHF; CDR3 DNA: TGTGCCAGCAGTTGGGGGACAGGGTCGCAGCCCCAGCATTTT
J gene: TRBJ1-4; V gene: TRBV7-8; clone size: .; D gene: .; CDR3 protein: CASFTPGFNEKLFF; CDR3 DNA: TGTGCCAGCTTCACCCCAGGGTTTAATGAAAAACTGTTTTTT
J gene: TRBJ2-5; V gene: TRBV5-4; clone size: .; D gene: TRBD2; CDR3 protein: CASSWGLQETQYF; CDR3 DNA: TGTGCCAGCAGCTGGGGACTACAAGAGACCCAGTACTTC
J gene: TRBJ1-1; V gene: TRBV10-3; clone size: .; D gene: TRBD1; CDR3 protein: CAIRPTGLGDTEAFF; CDR3 DNA: TGTGCCATCAGGCCGACAGGGCTGGGGGACACTGAAGCTTTCTTT